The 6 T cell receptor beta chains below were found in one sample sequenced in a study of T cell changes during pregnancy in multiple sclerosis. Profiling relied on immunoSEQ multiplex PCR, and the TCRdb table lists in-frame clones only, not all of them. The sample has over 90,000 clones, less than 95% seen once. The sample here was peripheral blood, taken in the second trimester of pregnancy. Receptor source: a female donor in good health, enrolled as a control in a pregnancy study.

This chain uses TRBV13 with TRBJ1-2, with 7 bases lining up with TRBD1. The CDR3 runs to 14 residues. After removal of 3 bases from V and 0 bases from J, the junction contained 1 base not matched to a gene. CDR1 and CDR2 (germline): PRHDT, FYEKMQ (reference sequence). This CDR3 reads CASSLDRTNYGYTF. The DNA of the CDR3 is TGTGCCAGCAGCTTGGACAGGACTAACTATGGCTACACCTTC.

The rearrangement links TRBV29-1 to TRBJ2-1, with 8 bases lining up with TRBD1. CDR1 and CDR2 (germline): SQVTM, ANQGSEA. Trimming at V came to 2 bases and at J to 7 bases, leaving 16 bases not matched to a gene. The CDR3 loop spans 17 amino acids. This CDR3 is CSVELQKTGVNGNEQFF. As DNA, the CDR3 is TGCAGCGTTGAACTGCAAAAGACAGGGGTAAACGGGAATGAGCAGTTCTTC.

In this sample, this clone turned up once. CDR3 residues: CASSLGGFGTEAFF. The CDR3 DNA is TGTGCCAGCAGTTTAGGGGGCTTCGGCACTGAAGCTTTCTTT. V gene TRBV28 combines with J gene TRBJ1-1, with a weak D call TRBD1 (6 bases). Trimming stripped 2 bases from V and 4 bases from J, with 11 bases between. The CDR3 loop spans 14 amino acids. The germline gives CDR1 MDHEN, CDR2 SYDVKM.

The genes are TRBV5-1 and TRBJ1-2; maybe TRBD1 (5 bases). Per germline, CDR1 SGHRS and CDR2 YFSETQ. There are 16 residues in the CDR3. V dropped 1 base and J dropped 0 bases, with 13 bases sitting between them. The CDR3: CASSLRAGNTNYGYTF. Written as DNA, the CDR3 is TGCGCCAGCAGCTTGAGGGCAGGGAACACTAACTATGGCTACACCTTC.

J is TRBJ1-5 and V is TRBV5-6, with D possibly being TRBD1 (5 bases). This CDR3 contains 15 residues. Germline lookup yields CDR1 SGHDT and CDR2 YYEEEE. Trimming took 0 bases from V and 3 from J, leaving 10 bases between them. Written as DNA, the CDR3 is TGTGCCAGCAGCTTGGCGGGGGGATTCAATCAGCCCCAGCATTTT. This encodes CASSLAGGFNQPQHF.

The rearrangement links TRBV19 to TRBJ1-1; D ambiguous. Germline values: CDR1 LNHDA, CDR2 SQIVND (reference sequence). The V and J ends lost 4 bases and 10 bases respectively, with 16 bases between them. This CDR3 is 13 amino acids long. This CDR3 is CASSNKRVAVAFF. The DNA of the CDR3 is TGTGCCAGTAGTAATAAGAGAGTGGCGGTAGCTTTCTTT. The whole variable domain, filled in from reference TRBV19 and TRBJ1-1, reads DGGITQSPKYLFRKEGQNVTLSCEQNLNHDAMYWYRQDPGQGLRLIYYSQIVNDFQKGDIAEGYSVSREKKESFPLTVTSAQKNPTAFYLCASSNKRVAVAFFGQGTRLTVV.